The TCR beta chain under discussion was sequenced for a study of OX40 agonist ivuxolimab in advanced cancers. Repertoires were generated with immunoSEQ multiplex PCR, while TCRdb's copy carries only in-frame clones and drops some. The repertoire holds tens of thousands of clones, 65% to 85% seen once, with 2% to 2.5% in the top ten. Trimming removed 3 bases from V and 2 bases from J; junction bases left unmatched: 12. This CDR3 is built from 17 residues. CDR1 LNHDA and CDR2 SQIVND come from the germline V gene (reference sequence). The chain uses TRBV19 and TRBJ1-1; 7 bases align to TRBD1. The sequenced sample was CD4+ or CD8+ T cells sorted from blood, obtained in a trial of the OX40 agonist ivuxolimab. The TCR sequence derives from an adult with an advanced solid tumor such as melanoma, head and neck, liver or kidney cancer. CDR3 sequence reads: CASSILRTGRENTEAFF. CDR3 sequence (DNA): TGTGCCAGTAGTATCCTCCGGACAGGACGGGAAAACACTGAAGCTTTCTTT.